The rows below give T cell receptor beta chains drawn from one sample of a study of T cells after yellow fever vaccination. TCRdb reprocessed the 5' RACE reads with MiXCR, giving one entry per CDR3 protein. Among roughly 70,000 distinct CDR3 sequences listed, around 7.3% were seen once. The material was CD8+ T cells sorted from PBMCs, obtained on the day of the yellow fever booster vaccination. These receptors were taken from a man under 40 who received the YFV17D yellow fever vaccine. Each CDR3 is given with its conserved first and last residue. Each record gives: V gene, clone size, D gene, J gene, CDR3 DNA, CDR3 protein. A D gene is named only where the DNA matches it firmly. The size of a clone is reported for some rows only, either as once, few or many, or as a class for expanded clones.

TRBV27,few,-,TRBJ2-7,TGTGCCAGCAGTTTGCCCCCTCTAGTCCACGAGCAGTACTTC,CASSLPPLVHEQYF
TRBV12-3/TRBV12-4,few,-,TRBJ2-2,TGTGCCAGCAGTTTACTCAGGCCGGGAAAGGCCGGGGAGCTGTTTTTT,CASSLLRPGKAGELFF
TRBV19,-,TRBD2,TRBJ2-7,TGTGCCAGTAGCCCGGGGGGAGGGTCTGGCTACGAGCAGTACTTC,CASSPGGGSGYEQYF
TRBV7-2,few,TRBD2,TRBJ2-3,TGTGCCAGCAGCCCCCTGGGACTAGCGGGGGATACGCAGTATTTT,CASSPLGLAGDTQYF
TRBV4-2,many,-,TRBJ2-7,TGTGCCAGCAGCCAAGTGTTGCGACTAGGGGACGAGCAGTACTTC,CASSQVLRLGDEQYF
TRBV28,many,-,TRBJ2-5,TGTGCCAGCAGGTTACTAGAGACCCAGTACTTC,CASRLLETQYF
TRBV29-1,-,TRBD2,TRBJ2-7,TGCAGCGTTGAAGATAGCGGGAGCTCCTACGAGCAGTACTTC,CSVEDSGSSYEQYF
TRBV7-6,few,TRBD2,TRBJ2-3,TGTGCCAGCAGCTTAGGGGAGGGGTCAAGCACAGATACGCAGTATTTT,CASSLGEGSSTDTQYF
TRBV30,few,TRBD1,TRBJ2-5,TGTGCCTGGACCTCGACAGGGGTACACGAGACCCAGTACTTC,CAWTSTGVHETQYF
TRBV10-3,few,-,TRBJ2-2,TGTGCCATCAGAGACATCTCGAACACCGGGGAGCTGTTTTTT,CAIRDISNTGELFF
TRBV11-1,few,TRBD2,TRBJ2-1,TGTGCCAGCAGAAAAACCTCAGGGACTAGCGGGAGTCTGGATGAGCAGTTCTTC,CASRKTSGTSGSLDEQFF
TRBV20-1,many,-,TRBJ1-1,TGCAGTGCTCCAGAAGGGAGAGGAATCACTGAAGCTTTCTTT,CSAPEGRGITEAFF
TRBV4-3,few,TRBD1,TRBJ2-1,TGCGCCAGCAGCCAAGACCTGGGACAGGGGGGGTACAATGAGCAGTTCTTC,CASSQDLGQGGYNEQFF
TRBV9,once,-,TRBJ2-3,TGTGCCAGCAGTGAAGAGGGAACTAGCACAGATACGCAGTATTTT,CASSEEGTSTDTQYF
TRBV30,few,TRBD2,TRBJ2-1,TGTGCCTGGAGTAGCCTAGCGGGCTACAATGAGCAGTTCTTC,CAWSSLAGYNEQFF
TRBV20-1,many,-,TRBJ2-3,TGCAGTGCTAGAGATTTCTCCTCCTTCGGCACTCCTAGCACAGATACGCAGTATTTT,CSARDFSSFGTPSTDTQYF
TRBV7-9,many,TRBD2,TRBJ2-7,TGTGCCAGCAGCTTGGGGCTGACTAGCGGGAGAGGGCTCGAGCAGTACTTC,CASSLGLTSGRGLEQYF
TRBV4-3,many,TRBD1,TRBJ2-1,TGCGCCAGCAGCCAAGATCCCCCGGGACAGCACAATGAGCAGTTCTTC,CASSQDPPGQHNEQFF
TRBV6-2/TRBV6-3,-,-,TRBJ2-1,TGTGCCAGCAGTTACTCCGGGGGAGAGGGAGGCTCCTACAATGAGCAGTTCTTC,CASSYSGGEGGSYNEQFF
TRBV6-5,few,-,TRBJ1-1,TGTGCCAGCACCGGTCAGGGCGAGACTGAAGCTTTCTTT,CASTGQGETEAFF
TRBV3-1,-,-,TRBJ2-7,TGTGCCAGCAGCCTTCGGACTGATGGATACGAGCAGTACTTC,CASSLRTDGYEQYF
TRBV7-8,many,-,TRBJ2-7,TGTGCCAGCAGCCAAGACAGTTACGAGCAGTACTTC,CASSQDSYEQYF
TRBV27,-,-,TRBJ1-5,TGTGCCAGCAGTTTGGCAGGCGCCATCAATCAGCCCCAGCATTTT,CASSLAGAINQPQHF
TRBV15,-,-,TRBJ2-5,TGTGCCACCAGCAGAGAGGTCCGCTCACAAGAGACCCAGTACTTC,CATSREVRSQETQYF
TRBV6-2/TRBV6-3,-,-,TRBJ2-5,TGTGCCAGCAGTCGAAGAGGTCGCGGACAGTCGTATATGGAGACCCAGTACTTC,CASSRRGRGQSYMETQYF
TRBV18,few,TRBD2,TRBJ2-7,TGTGCCAGCTCACCTACTCCCGGGACTAGGGACAAGACTTCCTACGAGCAGTACTTC,CASSPTPGTRDKTSYEQYF
TRBV7-2,few,-,TRBJ2-7,TGTGCCAGCACTCCCCCGTCCTCCTACGAGCAGTACTTC,CASTPPSSYEQYF
TRBV29-1,-,TRBD2,TRBJ2-2,TGCAGCGGAAGGGGAACTAGCGGGAGGAACACCGGGGAGCTGTTTTTT,CSGRGTSGRNTGELFF
TRBV27,-,-,TRBJ2-7,TGTGCCAGCAGTTTAACTGTCACAGGCTCCTACGAGCAGTACTTC,CASSLTVTGSYEQYF
TRBV24-1,few,-,TRBJ1-2,TGTGCCCTCCGGGAGGAAATTGGCTATGGCTACACCTTC,CALREEIGYGYTF
TRBV5-1,few,-,TRBJ1-6,TGCGCCAGCCGCCCCGAGGGAAGTAGGTCACCCCTCCACTTT,CASRPEGSRSPLHF
TRBV29-1,few,TRBD2,TRBJ2-7,TGCAGCGCCGCCCCCGGGACTAGCGGAGACGAGCAGTACTTC,CSAAPGTSGDEQYF
TRBV27,few,TRBD1,TRBJ1-3,TGTGCCAGCAGCCCCGGGACAGGGCCAGGGGACACCATATATTTT,CASSPGTGPGDTIYF
TRBV21-1,-,-,TRBJ1-4,TGTGTCAGCAGCAACCCAAGCCCAGCCATCGTGAGGCGAGGTGAAAAACTGTTTTTT,CVSSNPSPAIVRRGEKLFF
TRBV19,-,TRBD1,TRBJ2-3,TGTGCCAGTAGAAACCGGGACAGGGGGCAAGATACGCAGTATTTT,CASRNRDRGQDTQYF
TRBV29-1,-,-,TRBJ2-7,TGCAGCGTCCTTTATGGGGGCGAGCAGTACTTC,CSVLYGGEQYF
TRBV5-8,few,-,TRBJ2-2,TGTGCCAGCAGTCCCTGGGTTGGGGAGTTCACCGGGGAGCTGTTTTTT,CASSPWVGEFTGELFF
TRBV7-6,-,-,TRBJ2-5,TGTGCCAGCAGCTACCTGCCCGGGGCAGAGACCCAGTACTTC,CASSYLPGAETQYF
TRBV5-5,many,TRBD1,TRBJ2-7,TGTGCCAGCAGTCCGCCGACAGGGAAATACGAGCAGTACTTC,CASSPPTGKYEQYF
TRBV5-1,-,-,TRBJ2-7,TGCGCCAGCAGCTTGGGAGACTCCCAGTTGGACGAGCAGTACTTC,CASSLGDSQLDEQYF
TRBV28,few,-,TRBJ2-3,TGTGCCAGCAGTTCACAGGGGGCTCTAGCGGGCCCCTTCCCGGATACGCAGTATTTT,CASSSQGALAGPFPDTQYF
TRBV4-3,few,-,TRBJ2-7,TGCGCCAGCAGCCAAGAGACCCCCCAGGGCGAGCAGTACTTC,CASSQETPQGEQYF
TRBV20-1,-,-,TRBJ1-1,TGCAGTGCCATCGGGGGGGGAGCCGGGGTATTGGACACTGAAGCTTTCTTT,CSAIGGGAGVLDTEAFF
TRBV6-1,many,TRBD1,TRBJ2-1,TGTGCCAGCAGCGTCCGGGACAGGGTATTCGATGAGCAGTTCTTC,CASSVRDRVFDEQFF
TRBV12-3/TRBV12-4,many,TRBD2,TRBJ2-3,TGTGCCAGCAAACCGGGACTAGCGGGAATAGATACGCAGTATTTT,CASKPGLAGIDTQYF
TRBV7-6,-,-,TRBJ2-1,TGTGCCAGCAGCTTTGGGGCGGCCTCCGCCTACAATCAGCAGTTCTTC,CASSFGAASAYNQQFF
TRBV7-9,few,-,TRBJ1-1,TGTGCCAGCAGCTTCTCGGGGGAAGCTTTCTTT,CASSFSGEAFF
TRBV4-3,many,-,TRBJ2-5,TGCGCCAGCAGCCAAGATAACGGATGGACCCAGTACTTC,CASSQDNGWTQYF
TRBV29-1,-,TRBD1,TRBJ2-7,TGCAGCGTTGGATTTTCGACAGGGAACCCGGCCCAGTACTTC,CSVGFSTGNPAQYF
TRBV5-1,-,-,TRBJ1-5,TGCGCCAGCAGCTTGTTAGGGGATAGCAATCAGCCCCAGCATTTT,CASSLLGDSNQPQHF
TRBV7-8,-,TRBD2,TRBJ2-1,TGTGCCAGCAGCTTCTGGGAGGGTGAGCAGTTCTTC,CASSFWEGEQFF
TRBV20-1,-,-,TRBJ2-3,TGCAGTGCTACCCAGGGTCTTTCCTATAGCACAGATACGCAGTATTTT,CSATQGLSYSTDTQYF